This is a list of T cell receptor beta chains from one sample in a study of blood T cell repertoires in COVID-19. Measured with immunoSEQ multiplex PCR; TCRdb has only the in-frame clones, and not every one. The table lists fewer than 500,000 clones, 70% to 90% of them singletons. The material sequenced was PBMCs or T cells enriched from blood (not recorded which). These TCRs come from a woman aged 18-29 years with acute COVID-19. Both conserved end residues are trimmed from each CDR3. D genes are given only for firm matches.

V: TRBV10-3; D: TRBD1; J: TRBJ2-3; CDR3: AITRGQGSPDTQY
V: TRBV9; D: -; J: TRBJ1-3; CDR3: ASSGQDSGNTIY
V: TRBV28; D: -; J: TRBJ1-2; CDR3: ASSLPGRGGRYT
V: TRBV27; D: -; J: TRBJ2-5; CDR3: ASSFTVQETQY
V: TRBV9; D: -; J: TRBJ2-7; CDR3: ASSVGDTRYEQY
V: TRBV11-2; D: TRBD1; J: TRBJ1-5; CDR3: ASSLYRGDANQPQH
V: TRBV9; D: TRBD2; J: TRBJ2-1; CDR3: ASSVGASGEGQF
V: TRBV29-1; D: -; J: TRBJ2-2; CDR3: SVEASGELF
V: TRBV11-2; D: -; J: TRBJ2-7; CDR3: ASSFTSGSYEQY
V: TRBV28; D: TRBD2; J: TRBJ2-7; CDR3: ASSEAGGRQY
V: TRBV6-5; D: TRBD1; J: TRBJ2-7; CDR3: ASRPGTGELYEQY
V: TRBV9; D: -; J: TRBJ2-1; CDR3: ASSFPMAGNEQF
V: TRBV4-1; D: -; J: TRBJ1-2; CDR3: ASSQERGNYGYT
V: TRBV6-4; D: TRBD1; J: TRBJ2-2; CDR3: ASSDPGTGYTGELF
V: TRBV11-2; D: -; J: TRBJ1-6; CDR3: ASSLTTGSNNSPLH
V: TRBV11-1; D: TRBD2; J: TRBJ2-7; CDR3: ASSAILAGALYEQY
V: TRBV4-3; D: TRBD1; J: TRBJ1-1; CDR3: ASSQHRGSGTEAF
V: TRBV11-2; D: TRBD1; J: TRBJ1-1; CDR3: ASSQGASTEAF
V: TRBV19; D: -; J: TRBJ2-7; CDR3: ASSILPDSFYEQY
V: TRBV5-4; D: TRBD2; J: TRBJ2-7; CDR3: ASSLWGGEDEQY
V: TRBV5-6; D: -; J: TRBJ1-2; CDR3: ASSLSHRGAGYT
V: TRBV5-4; D: TRBD1; J: TRBJ2-5; CDR3: ASGDRGTKETQY
V: TRBV4-1; D: -; J: TRBJ2-2; CDR3: ASSQEWTTAGELF
V: TRBV18; D: TRBD2; J: TRBJ2-3; CDR3: ASSEGSGYRTDTQY
V: TRBV14; D: TRBD2; J: TRBJ2-7; CDR3: ASSQDLGGGAYEQY
V: TRBV27; D: TRBD1; J: TRBJ2-3; CDR3: ASSPGGPTGWGWWTQY
V: TRBV7-2; D: TRBD2; J: TRBJ2-5; CDR3: ASSGTSGTPGY
V: TRBV29-1; D: -; J: TRBJ2-3; CDR3: SVDQTPGGTDTQY
V: TRBV7-2; D: TRBD1; J: TRBJ1-2; CDR3: ASSFGTVDGYT
V: TRBV9; D: TRBD2; J: TRBJ2-4; CDR3: ASSVGLAGEGNIQY
V: TRBV19; D: TRBD2; J: TRBJ2-7; CDR3: ASNSLAGDEQY
V: TRBV11-2; D: TRBD1; J: TRBJ1-1; CDR3: ASSPGQGLLAF
V: TRBV15; D: TRBD1; J: TRBJ2-1; CDR3: ATSRETGTYNEQF
V: TRBV5-6; D: TRBD1; J: TRBJ1-5; CDR3: ASSRGLDSNQPQH
V: TRBV7-2; D: TRBD2; J: TRBJ2-1; CDR3: ASSPLAGGRNEQF
V: TRBV5-8; D: -; J: TRBJ1-2; CDR3: ASSLPRTGYT
V: TRBV12-3/TRBV12-4; D: TRBD2; J: TRBJ2-1; CDR3: ASKLAGSNEQF
V: TRBV2; D: TRBD2; J: TRBJ2-1; CDR3: ASRLGTSGTNGEQF
V: TRBV6-2/TRBV6-3; D: TRBD1; J: TRBJ1-5; CDR3: ASCPTGSNNQPQH
V: TRBV5-4; D: -; J: TRBJ1-2; CDR3: ASSSDLETGLGYT
V: TRBV7-9; D: -; J: TRBJ1-1; CDR3: ASSLMDLPNTEAF
V: TRBV10-1; D: -; J: TRBJ2-1; CDR3: ASSKVRGLHNEQF